This T cell receptor beta chain originates from a study of T cells in Graves' hyperthyroidism and ophthalmopathy. The V gene lost 4 bases and the J gene lost 6 bases, with 7 bases spanning the gap. Germline CDR1 is LNHDA and CDR2 is SQIVND (reference sequence). The CDR3 length is 12 residues. Hyperthyroidism of Graves' type that showed no ophthalmopathy progression within 18 months was stable. The TCR beta CDR3 regions underwent amplification using RNA transcripts as the source. Carried out on the TCR CDR3, a first-round RT-PCR used the HTBI primer set. One entry per CDR3 protein, called by TCRdb with MiXCR from the multiplex PCR reads. This repertoire shows hundreds of thousands of distinct CDR3 sequences, 38% found once; its top ten account for 8.9%.

The origin of this receptor is a young man with Graves' hyperthyroidism. Sequencing was carried out using blood. This chain uses TRBV19 with TRBJ1-5; no definite D call. The CDR3 loop reads CASSTRGQPQHF. For the CDR3, the DNA is TGTGCCAGTAGTACCCGGGGTCAGCCCCAGCATTTT.